The entry that follows covers one T cell receptor beta chain sequence. The antigen this receptor binds is unknown. Per-nucleotide qualities are absent, and no much larger clonotype sits a single base away. Measured from the cysteine to the phenylalanine, the CDR3 is 13 residues long. Here the CDR3 DNA is all that survives: 39 bases in frame from base 1. CDR1 SGHNT and CDR2 YYREEE were looked up in the germline V gene (reference sequence). V is cut back by 4 bases and J by 5 bases, with 2 bases in the junction unmatched. Patients were selected for having adequate residual fresh-frozen tumor tissue and more than two years of available survival data. Although molecular status otherwise differed among the glioblastoma patients, no patient had an isocitrate dehydrogenase mutation. PBMC collection took place before vaccination, two weeks after the third vaccination, and at tumor progression if progression occurred. Genomic DNA was extracted with the Qiagen DNeasy Blood extraction Kit.

The data belong to a study of glioma-infiltrating T cells after dendritic cell vaccination (dated by TCRdb to about 2016). Concerning the study at large: The cohort included roughly 15 glioblastoma patients drawn from Phase I and II dendritic cell vaccination trials, of whom 9 were newly diagnosed and 6 had recurrent disease. Between the early 2000s and the early 2010s, patients were given autologous tumor lysate-pulsed dendritic cell vaccination. Survival after dendritic cell vaccination was correlated with TCR sequencing metrics, including TIL content and tumor-blood repertoire overlap. Patients received three intradermal dendritic cell vaccine injections at biweekly intervals in the arm below the axilla. The vaccine was prepared from monocyte-derived dendritic cells that were cultured for seven days with IL-4 and GM-CSF and then pulsed overnight with autologous tumor lysate. Tumor-infiltrating lymphocyte content was quantified and tumor and blood repertoires were compared in dendritic cell-vaccinated glioblastoma patients by deep sequencing of TCR beta CDR3 regions. Study-wide conclusions, independent of this receptor: The cohort was small and heterogeneous, only a few patients had full blood and tumor sets, and even fewer had initial-recurrent tumor pairs. Higher estimated pretreatment TIL content predicted longer time to progression and overall survival after dendritic cell vaccination. TCR clonality showed no direct relationship with survival, which suggests that a diverse polyclonal response may matter. The TCR overlap response model with three groups was called speculative and said to need prospective validation.

Using the immunoSEQ assay, TCRB CDR3 regions were amplified from roughly 2.1 micrograms of genomic DNA, or from all available DNA when less than that was on hand. For multiplex PCR, 60 forward primers for TCR V beta segments and 13 reverse primers for J beta segments were used. To estimate the number of reads per starting template, synthetic control templates were added to each sample at limiting dilution. The Illumina HiSeq System generated sequencing reads of 87 bp. Processing in the source paper ran as follows. PCR and sequencing errors were removed by a nearest neighbor algorithm that merged closely related sequences. TCR overlap was measured as the percentage of unique tumor TCR beta sequences that were also present in the peripheral blood of the same patient. The table comes from immuneACCESS by way of TCRdb, which keeps in-frame sequences with V and J called. Part of the clones is missing from these tables; in studies checked, under half for an unresolved V gene and the rest for unknown reasons. The V and J calls and clone size are taken from that table; D and trimming were inferred from the DNA. This sample has 75,000 to 100,000 clones in its table, and roughly three quarters of those were observed once. Over 5% of the sample is held by the ten biggest clonotypes.

The V and J segments used are TRBV5-4 and TRBJ2-7, with TRBD1 matching 11 junction bases. The specimen was blood, collected before dendritic cell vaccination. The origin of this receptor is a human donor with glioblastoma. The sequence in DNA is TGTGCCAGCAGCCAGGGACAGGGGGACGAGCAGTACTTC. Its translation reads: CASSQGQGDEQYF.